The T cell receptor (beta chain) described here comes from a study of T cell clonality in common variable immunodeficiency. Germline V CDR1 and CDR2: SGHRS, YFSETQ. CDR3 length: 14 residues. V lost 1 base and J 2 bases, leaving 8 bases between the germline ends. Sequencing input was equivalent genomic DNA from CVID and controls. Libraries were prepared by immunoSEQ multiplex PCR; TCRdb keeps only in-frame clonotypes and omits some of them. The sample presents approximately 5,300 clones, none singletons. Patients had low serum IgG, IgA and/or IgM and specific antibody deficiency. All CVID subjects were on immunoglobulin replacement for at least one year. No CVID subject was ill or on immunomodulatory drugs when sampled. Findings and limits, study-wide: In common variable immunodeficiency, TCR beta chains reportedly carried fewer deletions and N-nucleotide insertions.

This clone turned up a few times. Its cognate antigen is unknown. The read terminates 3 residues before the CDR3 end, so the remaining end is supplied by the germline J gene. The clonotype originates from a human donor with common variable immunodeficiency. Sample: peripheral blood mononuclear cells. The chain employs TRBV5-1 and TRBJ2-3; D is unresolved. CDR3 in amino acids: CASSLSTDTDTQYF. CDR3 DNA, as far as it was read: TGCGCCAGCAGCTTGAGCACCGACACAGATACG.